This TCR gamma chain was captured by sequencing in a study of intestinal T cells in coeliac disease (dated by TCRdb to the early 2020s). Broadly, across the study: In the TRG cohort, coeliac patients were much younger than controls, with a mean age of 16.0 years compared with 50 to 70 years. A second, larger TCR-gamma (TRG) cohort included duodenal biopsies from approximately 33 coeliac disease patients and 20 to 25 non-coeliac controls. Duodenal biopsies from some ten coeliac disease patients and some ten non-coeliac controls were included in the TCR-delta (TRD) cohort. General findings and caveats noted by the study authors: FFPE-derived DNA was found to be relatively degraded, and loss of a proportion of TCR sequences in each sample was likely caused by this degradation. In training, clustering based on TRD kmers put all 20 or so biopsies in the right class, and the reported leave-one-out accuracy was roughly 92%. Coeliac and control groups differed significantly in age, although an age-split analysis did not yield significant classification. Of approximately 54 biopsies, 51 (about 94%) were correctly classified by TRG clustering, and a leave-one-out accuracy of approximately 90% was reported. It was not possible to tell repeated CDR3 amino acid sequences apart from PCR duplicates.

On this clone itself: The antigen it binds to is not known. No much larger clone is present one base from it, and per-base qualities are unavailable.

For each case, genomic DNA was isolated from ten 5-um FFPE scrolls with the QIAamp DNA FFPE tissue kit. To test whether coeliac disease could be classified from the TCR repertoire, the study used duodenal biopsies that were formalin-fixed paraffin-embedded, fully anonymised, and surplus to diagnostic needs. The controls had no clinical or histological suspicion of coeliac disease and had upper endoscopy for reflux, dyspepsia or gastritis. Library preparation used multiplex PCR. The sample was run on an Ion Torrent PGM. TRG repertoires were amplified from around 200 ng of biopsy DNA with the LymphoTrack kit, in which Illumina adapters are carried by the primers. TRG amplicons were cleaned up with AMPure XP beads, measured on a 2100 Bioanalyzer, and combined in equimolar amounts. An Ion PGM instrument was used to sequence the TRG libraries. As for the authors' bioinformatics: Reads in which more than 10% of nucleotides fell below the per-patient third-quartile quality score were removed with FastX. Reads were aligned with IMGT/HighV-QUEST to assign V, D and J genes, identify CDR3 regions and assess functionality. Sequences were converted to amino acids, and every sequence predicted to be non-functional was removed. CDR3s were split into kmers, with and without positional annotation; kmer frequencies underwent PCA, and samples were clustered using all 1023 combinations of PCs 1-10. Leave-one-out cross-validation was used to validate the classification, with parameters re-optimised on the remaining samples in each round. Using the vegan R package, Shannon diversity was calculated from repeated random subsamples whose size matched the lowest read count. Clonotypes were called again by TCRdb from the public reads via CATT, and duplicate nucleotide sequences were then merged into one entry. The V and J calls here are based on TCRdb, not the publication. The table for this sample lists 400 to 550 gamma-chain clones; roughly 50% of them were counted only once. The ten largest account for around 40% of the sample.

The sequenced sample consisted of a duodenal biopsy. This TCR was sampled from a human donor who served as a control with a normal duodenal biopsy, not a healthy volunteer.

The nucleotides are TGTGCTGGCGTCGGGATCCCCAGCTTCTATTATAAGAAACTCTTT. This is translated as CAGVGIPSFYYKKLF. The chain uses TRGV10 and TRGJ1 or TRGJ2. TRGV10 is assigned to the ORF class and has an uncertain function. The CDR3 starts with the cysteine, ends with the phenylalanine, and has 15 residues. This entry keeps only the CDR3 DNA: 45 bases, framed from base 1. Here V drops 13 bases and J drops 4 bases, and the junction holds 20 bases not matched to any gene.